This T cell receptor (beta chain) comes out of a study of shared clonotypes between healthy human individuals. Study-wide context: Per donor, CD8 memory used one plate, CD8 naive used two, CD4 memory used three and CD4 naive used three.

Clones were read by immunoSEQ multiplex PCR, and TCRdb kept only the in-frame ones, dropping some. The profile covers approximately 350,000 clones, with roughly 70% appearing a single time and 9% to 12% taken by the ten largest. Subsets obtained from CD4+ cells comprised CD45RA+ naive and CD45RA-negative memory cells. Unmatched junction bases numbered 15, after V lost 3 bases and J lost 2 bases. The germline gives CDR1 SGHRS, CDR2 YFSETQ. This CDR3 region has 18 residues. The sequence was obtained from a man aged 25-45 years in good health. This sequence joins TRBV5-1 and TRBJ2-5; TRBD1 matches at 8 bases. The sample was memory CD4+ T cells sorted from blood. Subset of the sample: CD45RA-negative fraction. The CDR3 sequence: CASSSRGQATSQQETQYF. DNA for the CDR3: TGCGCCAGCAGCTCCCGGGGACAGGCCACATCCCAACAAGAGACCCAGTACTTC.